A single sample gave rise to the 32 T cell receptor beta chains below, sequenced in a study of regulatory T cells in long-lasting Graves disease. Time point denoted: newly diagnosed GD, antithyroid drugs for less than 3 months. Generation of the TCR library employed RNA extracted from PBMCs. Combining iRepertoire HTBI primers with Arm-PCR of CDR3 regions, the authors built TCR beta libraries. TCRdb used MiXCR to reprocess the multiplex PCR reads, holding one entry per CDR3 protein. The top ten hold less than 30% of the sample, which has a few hundred thousand distinct CDR3 sequences, about a sixth seen once. The same data also went into a second study, on T cells in Graves' hyperthyroidism and ophthalmopathy.

The sequences come from peripheral blood mononuclear cells (PBMCs), collected at new diagnosis, from a patient treated with antithyroid drugs. The receptors come from a woman under 30 with Graves disease.

The table lists this clonotype with a few counts. V is TRBV12-3 or TRBV12-4 and J is TRBJ2-1; possible D gene TRBD2, 5 bases. The length of the CDR3 is 11 residues. Trimming pared 6 bases from V and 13 bases from J, leaving 13 bases between. CDR3 amino acids: CASSAVREQFF. In nucleotides, the CDR3 is TGTGCCAGCAGCGCAGTGAGGGAACAGTTCTTC.

This clonotype was seen only a few times. The chain joins TRBV5-1 to TRBJ2-5; maybe TRBD2 (6 bases). Trimming cost V 4 bases and J 3 bases, with 13 bases left between them. Germline V gives CDR1 SGHRS, CDR2 YFSETQ. The CDR3 runs to 14 residues. The CDR3 loop is CASSGGVWKETQYF. The CDR3 bases are TGCGCCAGCAGCGGAGGGGTGTGGAAAGAGACCCAGTACTTC.

This clonotype was picked up a small number of times. The conserved phenylalanine or tryptophan normally closing the CDR3 is absent here, so this likely arose from a read error. J is TRBJ1-1 and V is TRBV12-3 or TRBV12-4; TRBD1 agrees at 9 bases. V shed 6 bases, J shed 10 bases, and the junction held 12 bases outside the gene matches. The CDR3 covers 14 residues. This CDR3 is CASSKYGQGYGAFL. DNA for the CDR3: TGTGCCAGCAGCAAATACGGACAGGGGTACGGAGCTTTCCTT.

V usage is TRBV5-1 and J usage is TRBJ1-1; no clear D gene. Germline CDR1 and CDR2: SGHRS and YFSETQ. This CDR3 has 13 residues. The V gene lost 5 bases and the J gene lost 1 base, with 9 bases spanning the gap. CDR3 sequence (DNA): TGCGCCAGCAGAATCGCCGGGAACACTGAAGCTTTCTTT. Translating it yields CASRIAGNTEAFF.

The V and J genes are TRBV5-1 and TRBJ2-2, with TRBD2 identical over 11 bases. V dropped 2 bases and J dropped 1; count of bases not matched to a gene: 1. CDR1 and CDR2 (germline): SGHRS, YFSETQ. The CDR3 length is 16 residues. CDR3 nucleotides: TGCGCCAGCAGCTTTGGACTAGCGGGGAACACCGGGGAGCTGTTTTTT. Encoded protein: CASSFGLAGNTGELFF.

The rearrangement joins TRBV20-1 to TRBJ2-1; 11 positions match TRBD2. Germline CDR1 and CDR2: DFQATT and SNEGSKA (reference sequence). V lost 0 bases, J lost 4 bases, and 14 bases stayed unmatched. The CDR3 totals 19 residues. The CDR3 coding sequence is TGCAGTGCTAGAGATTATTCCACAACTAGCGGGAGAGAGTACAATGAGCAGTTCTTC. This codes for CSARDYSTTSGREYNEQFF.

This clonotype occurred a few times. This chain connects TRBV15 to TRBJ2-7; TRBD2 matches at 12 bases. The CDR3 consists of 16 residues. Germline V gives CDR1 LNHNV, CDR2 YYDKDF (reference sequence). With 2 bases clipped from V and 3 bases from J, the junction kept 5 bases outside the gene matches. CDR3 in DNA: TGTGCCACCAGCAGACGGAGACTAGCGGGAGTCTACGAGCAGTACTTC. This encodes CATSRRRLAGVYEQYF.

The chain couples TRBV4-2 to TRBJ2-7, with 12 bases fitting TRBD2. The CDR3 loop spans 15 amino acids. V trimming: 4 bases; J trimming: 3 bases; junction bases outside the gene matches: 4. CDR1 is LGHNA, CDR2 YNFKEQ, per germline. Here the CDR3 reads CASSPWTSGNYEQYF. The CDR3 DNA follows: TGTGCCAGCAGCCCCTGGACTAGCGGGAACTACGAGCAGTACTTC.

This clonotype was counted ten times or more. The rearrangement links TRBV28 to TRBJ1-5, with D maybe TRBD1 (5 bases). Looked up from germline, CDR1 is MDHEN and CDR2 is SYDVKM. There are 16 residues in the CDR3. Trimming pared 7 bases from V and 4 bases from J, leaving 20 bases between. The CDR3 region has the DNA TGTGCCAGCACCACAAGGGGCAGGGCGACGAATCAGCCCCAGCATTTT. It yields the protein CASTTRGRATNQPQHF.

This clonotype appeared a few times. V and J are TRBV12-3 or TRBV12-4 and TRBJ2-1, with D perhaps TRBD2 (6 bases). V lost 1 base, J lost 0 bases, and 10 bases lay in between. The CDR3 is made up of 16 amino acids. The CDR3 is CASSLEWDFSYNEQFF. The DNA of the CDR3 is TGTGCCAGCAGTTTAGAATGGGACTTCTCCTACAATGAGCAGTTCTTC.

This clonotype was picked up many times. This chain joins TRBV20-1 and TRBJ2-7, with D perhaps TRBD1 (6 bases). This CDR3 is 14 amino acids long. Germline assignment: CDR1 DFQATT and CDR2 SNEGSKA (reference sequence). Trimming took off 1 base at V and 6 bases at J, with 16 bases between the two ends. CDR3 protein: CSARGRDIVREQYF. In DNA, the CDR3 is TGCAGTGCTAGAGGCCGGGACATAGTACGCGAGCAGTACTTC.

At least ten counts were recorded for this clonotype. V gene TRBV20-1 combines with J gene TRBJ2-1, with D perhaps being TRBD1 or TRBD2 (6 bases each). Germline V lookup: CDR1 DFQATT, CDR2 SNEGSKA (reference sequence). Between the trimmed V and J ends, which lost 8 bases and 9 bases, there was a span of 14 bases. The CDR3 is 11 residues long. This CDR3 is CSILWGAEQFF. The CDR3 nucleotides are TGCAGTATCTTATGGGGGGCTGAGCAGTTCTTC.

This clonotype came up a few times. The J gene is TRBJ2-5, the V gene TRBV20-1; 7 nucleotides line up with TRBD1. Per germline, CDR1 DFQATT and CDR2 SNEGSKA (reference sequence). This CDR3 has 13 residues. The junction had 7 bases not matched to a gene; V was cut back by 5 bases and J by 4 bases. In DNA, the CDR3 is TGCAGTGCTCAACGACAGGGTGGAGAGACCCAGTACTTC. As protein: CSAQRQGGETQYF.

This clonotype was counted at least ten times. The genes are TRBV2 and TRBJ2-3; 11 nucleotides line up with TRBD2. The germline gives CDR1 SNHLY, CDR2 FYNNEI. The CDR3 is made up of 15 amino acids. Trimming removed 5 bases from V and 3 bases from J; junction bases left unmatched: 4. CDR3 sequence (DNA): TGTGCCAGCAGTTCGGCTAGCGGGGGGACAGATACGCAGTATTTT. Translating gives CASSSASGGTDTQYF. Looking up the rest from reference TRBV2 and TRBJ2-3 gives the full variable domain: EPEVTQTPSHQVTQMGQEVILRCVPISNHLYFYWYRQILGQKVEFLVSFYNNEISEKSEIFDDQFSVERPDGSNFTLKIRSTKLEDSAMYFCASSSASGGTDTQYFGPGTRLTVL.

This clonotype was detected ten times or more. The genes are TRBV28 and TRBJ1-6; 8 bases match TRBD1. V lost 6 bases, J lost 7 bases, and 11 bases stayed unmatched. CDR1 and CDR2 (germline): MDHEN, SYDVKM. The CDR3 covers 16 residues. CDR3 in DNA: TGTGCCAGCAGCCCCGTTACAGGGGGTTACAATTCACCCCTCCACTTT. This codes for CASSPVTGGYNSPLHF. Looking up the rest from reference TRBV28 and TRBJ1-6 gives the full variable domain: DVKVTQSSRYLVKRTGEKVFLECVQDMDHENMFWYRQDPGLGLRLIYFSYDVKMKEKGDIPEGYSVSREKKERFSLILESASTNQTSMYLCASSPVTGGYNSPLHFGNGTRLTVT.

As concerns this clonotype: A single base separates this from a much larger clone, so it may be a read error. This rearrangement joins TRBV6-1 to TRBJ2-5, with D perhaps TRBD2 (6 bases). CDR1 is MNHNS, CDR2 SASEGT, per germline. The CDR3 is made up of 15 amino acids. The DNA of the CDR3 is TGTGCCAGCAGCCCCGGAGGGCGAAGTTGGGAGACCAAGTACTTC. As protein: CASSPGGRSWETKYF.

This rearrangement joins TRBV5-1 to TRBJ2-1; D may be TRBD1 or TRBD2 (5 bases each). This CDR3 comprises 16 residues. Germline V CDR1 and CDR2: SGHRS, YFSETQ. V lost 3 bases to trimming and J lost 1 base, with 14 bases between them. This CDR3 reads CASSSRGSRSYNEQFF. The CDR3 coding sequence is TGCGCCAGCAGCTCGAGGGGAAGTCGTTCCTACAATGAGCAGTTCTTC.

J is TRBJ2-4 and V is TRBV7-9; 10 bases align to TRBD1. V trimming: 6 bases; J trimming: 0 bases; junction bases outside the gene matches: 2. This CDR3 spans 15 amino acids. Germline CDR1 SEHNR, CDR2 FQNEAQ (reference sequence). CDR3 nucleotide sequence: TGTGCCAGCAGAGGGACAGGGGAAGCCAAAAACATTCAGTACTTC. It translates to CASRGTGEAKNIQYF.

The chain employs TRBV7-9 and TRBJ2-7; tentative D call: TRBD1 (6 bases). Per germline, CDR1 SEHNR and CDR2 FQNEAQ (reference sequence). The CDR3 is 14 residues long. Trimming left V 5 bases short and J 5 bases short, with 16 bases between. CDR3 sequence reads: CASSAPTGTHEQYF. Written as DNA, the CDR3 is TGTGCCAGCAGCGCACCAACAGGGACCCACGAGCAGTACTTC.

The gene calls are TRBV7-3 and TRBJ2-1; 13 bases are shared with TRBD2. This CDR3 region has 16 residues. Trimming cost V 5 bases and J 7 bases; bases outside gene matches: 8. Germline V gene lookup returns CDR1 SGHTA and CDR2 FQGTGA. The DNA for the CDR3 is TGTGCCAGCAGCCCCCTGGGACTAGCGGGGAGTAATGAGCAGTTCTTC. Translated: CASSPLGLAGSNEQFF.

This clonotype was counted at least ten times. The chain is built from TRBV28 and TRBJ2-7; D ambiguous. Trimming cost V 6 bases and J 1 base, with 10 bases left between them. Germline loops: CDR1 MDHEN, CDR2 SYDVKM. The CDR3 has 13 amino acids. For the CDR3, the DNA is TGTGCCAGCAGAGAAACGGCTTCCTACGAGCAGTACTTC. Its translation is CASRETASYEQYF. The variable domain in full, with the rest retrieved from reference TRBV28 and TRBJ2-7, is DVKVTQSSRYLVKRTGEKVFLECVQDMDHENMFWYRQDPGLGLRLIYFSYDVKMKEKGDIPEGYSVSREKKERFSLILESASTNQTSMYLCASRETASYEQYFGPGTRLTVT.

The CDR3 nucleotides are TGCGCCAGCAGCTTTCTAGGTTTAGCGGGAGGTACGTACGAGCAGTACTTC. As protein: CASSFLGLAGGTYEQYF. The chain has TRBV5-1 and TRBJ2-7, with 10 positions matching TRBD2. Germline values: CDR1 SGHRS, CDR2 YFSETQ. V was clipped by 2 bases and J by 4 bases; unmatched bases: 12. This CDR3 is built from 17 residues.

The chain couples TRBV7-8 to TRBJ2-1; D is possibly TRBD1 or TRBD2 (7 bases each). The germline CDR1 and CDR2 sequences are SGHVS and FQNEAQ. V was pared by 1 base and J by 7 bases, with 20 bases between. The CDR3 runs to 17 residues. The CDR3 sequence: CASSLGWGRGRHNEQFF. The CDR3, as DNA: TGTGCCAGCAGCTTAGGATGGGGGAGGGGGCGGCATAATGAGCAGTTCTTC.

The rearrangement joins TRBV14 to TRBJ2-7; 8 positions agree with TRBD1. This CDR3 is 15 amino acids long. Germline values: CDR1 SGHDN, CDR2 FVKESK. V was clipped by 4 bases and J by 4 bases; unmatched bases: 9. The CDR3 reads CASSRMTGVEYEQYF. In DNA form, the CDR3 reads TGTGCCAGCAGCCGGATGACAGGGGTGGAGTACGAGCAGTACTTC.

The chain joins TRBV28 to TRBJ1-4; D unresolved. V lost 6 bases and J lost 8, with 7 bases in between. CDR3 length: 11 amino acids. The germline V gene encodes CDR1 MDHEN and CDR2 SYDVKM. CDR3: CASSSVEKLFF. The CDR3 DNA reads TGTGCCAGCAGCTCGGTCGAAAAACTGTTTTTT.

This clonotype was observed many times. The CDR3 DNA follows: TGTGCCAGCAGGCGGACTAGTAGCTTGGAGACCCAGTACTTC. It specifies CASRRTSSLETQYF. The chain recombines TRBV27 with TRBJ2-3; 7 nucleotides line up with TRBD2. The J call is doubtful: the DNA matches TRBJ2-5 better. The V gene's germline CDR1 is MNHEY and CDR2 SMNVEV (reference sequence). The CDR3 is 14 residues long.

This clonotype was detected many times. The J gene is TRBJ2-3, the V gene TRBV27; D is perhaps TRBD1 (5 bases). CDR3 size: 15 residues. Trimming pared 2 bases from V and 2 bases from J, leaving 11 bases between. Germline assignment: CDR1 MNHEY and CDR2 SMNVEV (reference sequence). Written as DNA, the CDR3 is TGTGCCAGCAGTTTAAGCAAGGGGCCCACAGATACGCAGTATTTT. Its translation: CASSLSKGPTDTQYF.

There are a few counts of this clonotype. The rearrangement joins TRBV7-9 to TRBJ2-1; D might be TRBD2 (6 bases). CDR1 and CDR2 (germline): SEHNR, FQNEAQ (reference sequence). Trimming took off 1 base at V and 9 bases at J, with 10 bases between the two ends. The CDR3 contains 13 residues. The CDR3 loop is CASSLVQGGEQFF. The CDR3 region has the DNA TGTGCCAGCAGCTTAGTCCAGGGAGGTGAGCAGTTCTTC.

The chain recombines TRBV6-2 or TRBV6-3 with TRBJ1-5, with 8 positions matching TRBD1. The ends lost 6 bases at V and 3 bases at J; junction bases unmatched: 7. The CDR3 has 15 residues. The germline V gene encodes CDR1 MNHEY and CDR2 SVGEGT. Here the CDR3 DNA reads TGTGCCAGCAGGGACACAGGGGGTAACAATCAGCCCCAGCATTTT. Translated, it gives CASRDTGGNNQPQHF.

This chain connects TRBV25-1 to TRBJ2-7; weak D call: TRBD2 (6 bases). From germline, CDR1 is MGHDK and CDR2 SYGVNS. V dropped 8 bases and J dropped 7 bases, with 18 bases sitting between them. The CDR3 extends over 13 amino acids. The DNA of the CDR3 is TGTGCCAGCGGAGGGTTAGGGCCTGGGGAGCAGTACTTC. It translates to CASGGLGPGEQYF.

This clonotype was seen a handful of times. The V and J genes are TRBV9 and TRBJ2-7; maybe TRBD1 (6 bases). This CDR3 has 14 amino acids. V lost 3 bases and J 1 base, leaving 11 bases between the germline ends. Germline CDR1 is SGDLS and CDR2 is YYNGEE. CDR3 residues: CASSARDKSYEQYF. The CDR3 nucleotides read TGTGCCAGCAGCGCTCGGGACAAATCCTACGAGCAGTACTTC.

This clonotype was counted many times. The chain links TRBV6-1 to TRBJ2-7; 9 positions match TRBD2. The V segment lost 5 bases and the J segment 1 base; nucleotides outside the gene matches: 9. Germline V gives CDR1 MNHNS, CDR2 SASEGT. The CDR3 contains 16 residues. CDR3 in amino acids: CASSLRLAEFSYEQYF. The DNA for the CDR3 is TGTGCCAGCAGTCTCCGACTAGCGGAATTTTCCTACGAGCAGTACTTC.